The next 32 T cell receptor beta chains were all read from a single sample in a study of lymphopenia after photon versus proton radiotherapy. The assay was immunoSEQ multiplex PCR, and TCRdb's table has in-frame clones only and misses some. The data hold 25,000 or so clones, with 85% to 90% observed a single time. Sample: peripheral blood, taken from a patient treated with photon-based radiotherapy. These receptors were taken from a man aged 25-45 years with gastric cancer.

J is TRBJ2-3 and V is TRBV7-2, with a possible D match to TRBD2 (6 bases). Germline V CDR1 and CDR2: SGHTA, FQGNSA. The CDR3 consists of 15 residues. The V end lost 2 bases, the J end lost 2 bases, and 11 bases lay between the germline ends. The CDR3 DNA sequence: TGTGCCAGCAGCTTATATACGGGGGTCACAGATACGCAGTATTTT. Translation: CASSLYTGVTDTQYF.

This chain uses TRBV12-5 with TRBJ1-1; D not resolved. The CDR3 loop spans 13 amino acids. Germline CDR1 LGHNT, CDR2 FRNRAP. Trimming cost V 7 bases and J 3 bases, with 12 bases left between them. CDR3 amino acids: CASAADGDTEAFF. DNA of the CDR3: TGTGCTAGTGCCGCAGACGGGGACACTGAAGCTTTCTTT.

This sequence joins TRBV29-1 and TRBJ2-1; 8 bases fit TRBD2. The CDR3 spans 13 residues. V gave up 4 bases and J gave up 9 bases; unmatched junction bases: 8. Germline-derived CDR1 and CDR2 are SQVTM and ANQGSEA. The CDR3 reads CSVAAGGFGEQFF. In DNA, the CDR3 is TGCAGCGTTGCGGCGGGAGGTTTCGGTGAGCAGTTCTTC.

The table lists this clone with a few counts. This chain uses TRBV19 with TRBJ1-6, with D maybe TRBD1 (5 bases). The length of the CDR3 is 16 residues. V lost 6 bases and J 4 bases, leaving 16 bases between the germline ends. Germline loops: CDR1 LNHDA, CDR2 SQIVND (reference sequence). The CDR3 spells CASSDSTGTYNSPLHF. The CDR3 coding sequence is TGTGCCAGTAGCGACAGTACTGGGACTTATAATTCACCCCTCCACTTT.

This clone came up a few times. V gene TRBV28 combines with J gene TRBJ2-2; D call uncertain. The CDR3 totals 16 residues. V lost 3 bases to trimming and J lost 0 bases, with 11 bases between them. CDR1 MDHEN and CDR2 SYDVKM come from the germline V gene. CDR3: CASSLGFTANTGELFF. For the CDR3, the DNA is TGTGCCAGCAGTTTGGGATTTACTGCGAACACCGGGGAGCTGTTTTTT.

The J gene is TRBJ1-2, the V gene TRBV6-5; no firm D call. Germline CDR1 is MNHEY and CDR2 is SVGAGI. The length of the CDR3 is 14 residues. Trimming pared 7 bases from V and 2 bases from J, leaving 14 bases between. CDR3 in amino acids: CASTDPSENYGYTF. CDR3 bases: TGTGCCAGCACCGACCCGTCAGAGAACTATGGCTACACCTTC.

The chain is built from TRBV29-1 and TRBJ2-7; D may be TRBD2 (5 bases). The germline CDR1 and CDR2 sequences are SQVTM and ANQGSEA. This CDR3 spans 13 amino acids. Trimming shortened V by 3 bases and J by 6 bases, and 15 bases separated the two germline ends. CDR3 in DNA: TGCAGCGTTGATCGAGGGAGCCCCCGCGAGCAGTACTTC. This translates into CSVDRGSPREQYF.

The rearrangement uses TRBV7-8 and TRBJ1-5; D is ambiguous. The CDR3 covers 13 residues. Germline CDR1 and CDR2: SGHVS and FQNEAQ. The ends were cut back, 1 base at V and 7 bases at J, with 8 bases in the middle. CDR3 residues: CASSLEREQPQHF. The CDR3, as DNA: TGTGCCAGCAGCTTAGAACGGGAACAGCCCCAGCATTTT. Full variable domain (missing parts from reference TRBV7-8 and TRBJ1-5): GAGVSQSPRYKVAKRGQDVALRCDPISGHVSLFWYQQALGQGPEFLTYFQNEAQLDKSGLPSDRFFAERPEGSVSTLKIQRTQQEDSAVYLCASSLEREQPQHFGDGTRLSIL.

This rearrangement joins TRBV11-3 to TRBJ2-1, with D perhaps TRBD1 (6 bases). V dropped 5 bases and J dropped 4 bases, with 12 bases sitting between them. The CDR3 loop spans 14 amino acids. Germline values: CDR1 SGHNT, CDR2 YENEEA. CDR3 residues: CASSPGVIYNEQFF. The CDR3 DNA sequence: TGTGCCAGCAGCCCAGGGGTAATTTACAATGAGCAGTTCTTC. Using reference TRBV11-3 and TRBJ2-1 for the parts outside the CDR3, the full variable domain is EAGVVQSPRYKIIEKKQPVAFWCNPISGHNTLYWYLQNLGQGPELLIRYENEEAVDDSQLPKDRFSAERLKGVDSTLKIQPAELGDSAVYLCASSPGVIYNEQFFGPGTRLTVL.

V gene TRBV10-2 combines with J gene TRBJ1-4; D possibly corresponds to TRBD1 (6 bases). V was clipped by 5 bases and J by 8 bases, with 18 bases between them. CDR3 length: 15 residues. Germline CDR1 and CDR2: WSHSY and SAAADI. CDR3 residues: CASSPTHTGSEKLFF. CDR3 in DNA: TGCGCCAGCAGTCCCACGCATACAGGGTCCGAAAAACTGTTTTTT.

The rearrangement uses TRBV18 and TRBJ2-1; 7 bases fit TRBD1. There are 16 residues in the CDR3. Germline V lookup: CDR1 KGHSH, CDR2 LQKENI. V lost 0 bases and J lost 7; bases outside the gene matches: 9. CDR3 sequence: CASSPPEGAVVNEQFF. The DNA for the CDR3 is TGTGCCAGCTCACCACCTGAGGGGGCGGTCGTAAATGAGCAGTTCTTC.

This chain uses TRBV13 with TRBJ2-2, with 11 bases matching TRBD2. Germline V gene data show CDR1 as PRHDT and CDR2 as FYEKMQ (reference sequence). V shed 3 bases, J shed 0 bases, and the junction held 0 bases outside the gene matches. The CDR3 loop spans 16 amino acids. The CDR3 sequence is CASSLGLAANTGELFF. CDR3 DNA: TGTGCCAGCAGCTTGGGACTAGCGGCGAACACCGGGGAGCTGTTTTTT.

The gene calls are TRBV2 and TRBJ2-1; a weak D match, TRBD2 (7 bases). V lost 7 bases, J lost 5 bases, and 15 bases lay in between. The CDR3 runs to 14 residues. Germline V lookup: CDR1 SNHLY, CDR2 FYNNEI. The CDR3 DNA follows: TGTGCCAGCAAGAAGGGGGGGGTAAACAATGAGCAGTTCTTC. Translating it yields CASKKGGVNNEQFF.

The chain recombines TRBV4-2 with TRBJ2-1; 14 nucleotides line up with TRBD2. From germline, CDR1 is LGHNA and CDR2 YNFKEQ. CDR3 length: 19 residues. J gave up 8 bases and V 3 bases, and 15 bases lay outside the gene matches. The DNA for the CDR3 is TGTGCCAGCAGCCACTCAATCCAGACTAGCGGGGGGGCTGGGGATGAGCAGTTCTTC. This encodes CASSHSIQTSGGAGDEQFF.

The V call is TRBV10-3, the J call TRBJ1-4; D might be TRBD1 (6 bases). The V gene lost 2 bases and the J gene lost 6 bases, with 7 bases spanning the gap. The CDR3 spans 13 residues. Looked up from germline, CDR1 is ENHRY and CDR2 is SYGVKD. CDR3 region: CAISERGDEKLFF. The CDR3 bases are TGTGCCATCAGTGAGAGGGGGGATGAAAAACTGTTTTTT.

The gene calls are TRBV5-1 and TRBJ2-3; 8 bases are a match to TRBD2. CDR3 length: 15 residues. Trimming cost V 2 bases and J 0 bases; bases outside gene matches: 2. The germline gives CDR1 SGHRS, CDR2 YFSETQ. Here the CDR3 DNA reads TGCGCCAGCAGCTTTAGCGGGGCAAGCACAGATACGCAGTATTTT. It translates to CASSFSGASTDTQYF.

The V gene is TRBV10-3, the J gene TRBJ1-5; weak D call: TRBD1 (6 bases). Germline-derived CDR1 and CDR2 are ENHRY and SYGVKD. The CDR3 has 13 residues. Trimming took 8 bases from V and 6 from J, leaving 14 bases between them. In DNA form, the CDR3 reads TGTGCCATCGGAGGGGGGACGGCTCAGCCCCAGCATTTT. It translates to CAIGGGTAQPQHF.

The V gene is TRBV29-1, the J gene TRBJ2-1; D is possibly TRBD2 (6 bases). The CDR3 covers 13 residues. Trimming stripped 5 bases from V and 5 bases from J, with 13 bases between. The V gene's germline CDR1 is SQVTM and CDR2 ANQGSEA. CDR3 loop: CSVRLVGHNEQFF. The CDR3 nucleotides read TGCAGCGTTAGACTAGTAGGTCACAATGAGCAGTTCTTC.

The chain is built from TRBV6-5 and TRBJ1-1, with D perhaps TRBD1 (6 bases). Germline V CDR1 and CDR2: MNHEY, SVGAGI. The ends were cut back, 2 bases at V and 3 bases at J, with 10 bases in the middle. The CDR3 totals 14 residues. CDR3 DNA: TGTGCCAGCAGTTACGCGGCAGGGGACACTGAAGCTTTCTTT. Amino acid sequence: CASSYAAGDTEAFF.

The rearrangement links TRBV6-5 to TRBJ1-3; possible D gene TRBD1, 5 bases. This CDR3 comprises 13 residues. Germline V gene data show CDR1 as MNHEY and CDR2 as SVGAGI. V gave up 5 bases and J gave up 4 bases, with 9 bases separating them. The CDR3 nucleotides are TGTGCCAGCAGTGGGACCGCAGGAAACACCATATATTTT. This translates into CASSGTAGNTIYF.

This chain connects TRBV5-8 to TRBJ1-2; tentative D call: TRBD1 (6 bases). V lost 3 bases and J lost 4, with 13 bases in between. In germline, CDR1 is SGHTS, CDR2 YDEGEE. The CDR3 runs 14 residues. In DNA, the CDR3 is TGTGCCAGCAGCTGGTCGGGGGGCTCCTATGGCTACACCTTC. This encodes CASSWSGGSYGYTF. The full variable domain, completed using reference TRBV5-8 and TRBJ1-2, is EAGVTQSPTHLIKTRGQQATLRCSPISGHTSVYWYQQALGLGLQFLLWYDEGEERNRGNFPPRFSGRQFPNYSSELNVNALELEDSALYLCASSWSGGSYGYTFGSGTRLTVV.

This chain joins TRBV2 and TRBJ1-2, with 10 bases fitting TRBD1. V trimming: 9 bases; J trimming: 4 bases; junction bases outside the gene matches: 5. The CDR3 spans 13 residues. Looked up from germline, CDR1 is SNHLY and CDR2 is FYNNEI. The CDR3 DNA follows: TGTGCCAGAGGGGGGACAGGGGCCTATGGCTACACCTTC. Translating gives CARGGTGAYGYTF. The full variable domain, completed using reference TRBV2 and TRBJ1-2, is EPEVTQTPSHQVTQMGQEVILRCVPISNHLYFYWYRQILGQKVEFLVSFYNNEISEKSEIFDDQFSVERPDGSNFTLKIRSTKLEDSAMYFCARGGTGAYGYTFGSGTRLTVV.

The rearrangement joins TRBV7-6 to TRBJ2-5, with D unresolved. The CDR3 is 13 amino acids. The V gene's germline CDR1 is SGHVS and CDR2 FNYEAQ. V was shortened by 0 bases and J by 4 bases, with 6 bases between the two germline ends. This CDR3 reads CASSLASRETQYF. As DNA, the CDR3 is TGTGCCAGCAGCTTAGCCTCCCGAGAGACCCAGTACTTC.

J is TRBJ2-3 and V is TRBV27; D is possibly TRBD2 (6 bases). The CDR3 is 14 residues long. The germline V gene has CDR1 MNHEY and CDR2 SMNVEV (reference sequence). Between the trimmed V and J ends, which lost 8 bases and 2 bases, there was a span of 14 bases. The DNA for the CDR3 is TGTGCCAGCTGTGGGAGGACCCCCACAGATACGCAGTATTTT. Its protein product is CASCGRTPTDTQYF.

The CDR3 DNA is TGTGCCAGCTCACCAAGTGTTAGGGGAAATGAAGCTTTCTTT. It translates to CASSPSVRGNEAFF. This sequence joins TRBV18 and TRBJ1-1, with D possibly being TRBD1 (5 bases). Germline V CDR1 and CDR2: KGHSH, LQKENI. The CDR3 is made up of 14 amino acids. V was trimmed by 2 bases and J by 7 bases, leaving 14 bases between them.

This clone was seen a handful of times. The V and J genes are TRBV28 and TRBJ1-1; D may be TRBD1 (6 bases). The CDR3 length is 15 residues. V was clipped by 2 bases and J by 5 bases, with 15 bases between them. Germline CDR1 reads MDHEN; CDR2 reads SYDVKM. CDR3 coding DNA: TGTGCCAGCAGTTTACAGGGGTTGACATTAACTGAAGCTTTCTTT. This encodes CASSLQGLTLTEAFF.

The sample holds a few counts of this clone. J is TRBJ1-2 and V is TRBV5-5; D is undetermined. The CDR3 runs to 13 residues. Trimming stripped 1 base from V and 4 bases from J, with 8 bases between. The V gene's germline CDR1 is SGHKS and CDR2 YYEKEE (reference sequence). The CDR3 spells CASSLWTSYGYTF. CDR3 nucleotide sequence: TGTGCCAGCAGCTTGTGGACGAGCTATGGCTACACCTTC. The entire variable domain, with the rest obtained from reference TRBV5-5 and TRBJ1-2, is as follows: DAGVTQSPTHLIKTRGQQVTLRCSPISGHKSVSWYQQVLGQGPQFIFQYYEKEERGRGNFPDRFSARQFPNYSSELNVNALLLGDSALYLCASSLWTSYGYTFGSGTRLTVV.

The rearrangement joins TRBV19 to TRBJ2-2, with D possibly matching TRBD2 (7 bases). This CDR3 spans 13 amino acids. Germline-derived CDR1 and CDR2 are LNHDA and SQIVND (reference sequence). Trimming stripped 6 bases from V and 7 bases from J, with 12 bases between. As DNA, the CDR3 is TGTGCCAGTAGCCGGGGGGCGGACGGGGAGCTGTTTTTT. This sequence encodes CASSRGADGELFF.

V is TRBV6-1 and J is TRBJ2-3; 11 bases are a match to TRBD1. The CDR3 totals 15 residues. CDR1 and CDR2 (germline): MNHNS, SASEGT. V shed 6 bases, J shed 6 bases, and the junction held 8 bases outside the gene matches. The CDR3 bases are TGTGCCAGCAGCCCCGGGACAGGGGGATGGGATACGCAGTATTTT. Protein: CASSPGTGGWDTQYF.

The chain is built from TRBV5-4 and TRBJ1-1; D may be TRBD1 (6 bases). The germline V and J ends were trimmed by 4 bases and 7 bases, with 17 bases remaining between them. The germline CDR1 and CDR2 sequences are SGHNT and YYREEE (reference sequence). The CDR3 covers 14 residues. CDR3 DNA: TGTGCCAGCAGCCTTAACGGGGGGCAGAGTGAAGCTTTCTTT. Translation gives CASSLNGGQSEAFF.

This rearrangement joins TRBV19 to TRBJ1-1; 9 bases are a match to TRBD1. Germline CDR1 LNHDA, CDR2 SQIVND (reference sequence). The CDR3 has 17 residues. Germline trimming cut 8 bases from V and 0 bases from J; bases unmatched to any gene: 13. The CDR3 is CASRSSGTGTMNTEAFF. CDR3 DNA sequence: TGTGCCAGTCGCAGTTCCGGGACAGGGACCATGAACACTGAAGCTTTCTTT.

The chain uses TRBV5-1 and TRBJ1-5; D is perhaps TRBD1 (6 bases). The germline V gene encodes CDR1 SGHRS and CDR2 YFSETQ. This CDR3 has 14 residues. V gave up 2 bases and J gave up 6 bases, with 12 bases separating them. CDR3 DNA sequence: TGCGCCAGCAGCTTTAGGGGGGGGAGTCAGCCCCAGCATTTT. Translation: CASSFRGGSQPQHF.